These T cell receptor beta chains were read from a single sample in a study of blood T cell repertoires in COVID-19. TCRdb's table, derived via immunoSEQ multiplex PCR, lists solely in-frame clones and lacks some. This sample has hundreds of thousands of clones, with about three quarters found just once. Sample: peripheral blood. These receptors were taken from an elderly woman with acute or convalescent COVID-19. CDR3s include the opening cysteine and the closing phenylalanine or tryptophan. A D gene is named only where the DNA matches it firmly.

j_call: TRBJ2-3
d_call: TRBD2
v_call: TRBV29-1
cdr3_aa: CSLGRGGTDTQYF

j_call: TRBJ2-1
d_call: TRBD1
v_call: TRBV15
cdr3_aa: CATSRTGGGSYNEQFF

j_call: TRBJ2-1
d_call: TRBD1
v_call: TRBV5-1
cdr3_aa: CASSLEYEGTGLYNEQFF

j_call: TRBJ2-2
d_call: -
v_call: TRBV5-1
cdr3_aa: CASADDSIWNTGELFF

j_call: TRBJ2-1
d_call: -
v_call: TRBV6-5
cdr3_aa: CASSYLGHLLYNEQFF

j_call: TRBJ1-2
d_call: TRBD1
v_call: TRBV7-6
cdr3_aa: CASSLTDRQVHGYTF

j_call: TRBJ1-1
d_call: -
v_call: TRBV20-1
cdr3_aa: CSGWGDTEAFF

j_call: TRBJ2-7
d_call: TRBD2
v_call: TRBV10-3
cdr3_aa: CAISPSGLAGYEQYF

j_call: TRBJ1-2
d_call: TRBD1
v_call: TRBV6-2/TRBV6-3
cdr3_aa: CASSPTGDYGYTF

j_call: TRBJ1-5
d_call: TRBD1
v_call: TRBV18
cdr3_aa: CASSLGQTNSNQPQHF

j_call: TRBJ1-1
d_call: -
v_call: TRBV7-2
cdr3_aa: CASSSYTEAFF

j_call: TRBJ1-3
d_call: TRBD1
v_call: TRBV2
cdr3_aa: CASRPTGSPNTIYF

j_call: TRBJ1-5
d_call: -
v_call: TRBV13
cdr3_aa: CASSPRTPRDNQPQHF

j_call: TRBJ2-1
d_call: TRBD2
v_call: TRBV4-2
cdr3_aa: CASSQGRRTSGNGEQFF

j_call: TRBJ2-3
d_call: TRBD1
v_call: TRBV5-1
cdr3_aa: CASSYLGQGAGDTQYF

j_call: TRBJ1-4
d_call: TRBD1
v_call: TRBV2
cdr3_aa: CASSEGQAPLFF

j_call: TRBJ2-7
d_call: -
v_call: TRBV3-1/TRBV3-2
cdr3_aa: CASSHRGVEQYF

j_call: TRBJ2-2
d_call: TRBD1
v_call: TRBV14
cdr3_aa: CASSRTGRNTGELFF

j_call: TRBJ1-2
d_call: TRBD1
v_call: TRBV7-2
cdr3_aa: CASSFPPGQNYGYTF

j_call: TRBJ1-2
d_call: -
v_call: TRBV21-1
cdr3_aa: CASSKKPRGGGGYTF

j_call: TRBJ1-2
d_call: TRBD1
v_call: TRBV14
cdr3_aa: CASSLGQNYGYTF

j_call: TRBJ1-5
d_call: -
v_call: TRBV19
cdr3_aa: CASRGSGAQAQHF

j_call: TRBJ1-1
d_call: TRBD1
v_call: TRBV7-2
cdr3_aa: CASATTGGVAEAFF

j_call: TRBJ2-3
d_call: TRBD2
v_call: TRBV30
cdr3_aa: CAWSVRRTSGGTDTQYF

j_call: TRBJ1-4
d_call: -
v_call: TRBV5-4
cdr3_aa: CASSPGGRNEKLFF

j_call: TRBJ1-1
d_call: -
v_call: TRBV6-1
cdr3_aa: CASSEGPNTEAFF